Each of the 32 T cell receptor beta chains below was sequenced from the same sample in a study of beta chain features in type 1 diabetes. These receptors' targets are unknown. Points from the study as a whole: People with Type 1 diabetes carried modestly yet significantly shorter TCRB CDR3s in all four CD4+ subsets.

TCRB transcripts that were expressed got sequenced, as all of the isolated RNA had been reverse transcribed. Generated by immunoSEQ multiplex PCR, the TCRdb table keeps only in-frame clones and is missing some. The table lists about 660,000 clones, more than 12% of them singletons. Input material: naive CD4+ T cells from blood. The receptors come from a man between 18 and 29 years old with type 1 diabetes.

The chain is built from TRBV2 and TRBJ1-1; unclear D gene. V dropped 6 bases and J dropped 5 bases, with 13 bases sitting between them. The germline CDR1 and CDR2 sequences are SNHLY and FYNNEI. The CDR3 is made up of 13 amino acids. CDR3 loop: CASRGYSGTEAFF. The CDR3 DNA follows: TGTGCCAGCAGAGGGTACAGTGGGACTGAAGCTTTCTTT.

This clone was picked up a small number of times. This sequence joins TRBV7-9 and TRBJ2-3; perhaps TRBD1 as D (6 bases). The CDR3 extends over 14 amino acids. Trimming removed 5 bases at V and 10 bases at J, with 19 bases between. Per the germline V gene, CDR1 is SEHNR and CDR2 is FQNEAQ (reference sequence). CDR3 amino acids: CASSLMETGNPQYF. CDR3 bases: TGTGCCAGCAGCCTAATGGAAACAGGGAATCCGCAGTATTTT.

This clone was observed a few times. This CDR3 is CSARGSGQPQHF. DNA of the CDR3: TGCAGCGCTAGGGGTTCCGGTCAGCCCCAGCATTTT. The chain carries TRBV29-1 and TRBJ1-5; D might be TRBD1 (5 bases). The V gene lost 7 bases and the J gene lost 6 bases, with 13 bases spanning the gap. There are 12 residues in the CDR3. Germline CDR1 SQVTM, CDR2 ANQGSEA.

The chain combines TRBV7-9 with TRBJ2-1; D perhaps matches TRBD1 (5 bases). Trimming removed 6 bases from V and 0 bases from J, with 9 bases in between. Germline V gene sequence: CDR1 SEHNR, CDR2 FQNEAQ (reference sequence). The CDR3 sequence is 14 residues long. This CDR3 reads CASRLDSSYNEQFF. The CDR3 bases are TGTGCCAGCAGACTTGACAGCTCCTACAATGAGCAGTTCTTC.

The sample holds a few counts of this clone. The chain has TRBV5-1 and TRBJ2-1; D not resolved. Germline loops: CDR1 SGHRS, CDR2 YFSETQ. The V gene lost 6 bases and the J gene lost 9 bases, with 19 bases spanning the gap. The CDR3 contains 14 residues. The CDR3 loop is CASNHGRTLGEQFF. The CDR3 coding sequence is TGCGCCAGCAACCACGGACGGACCTTGGGTGAGCAGTTCTTC. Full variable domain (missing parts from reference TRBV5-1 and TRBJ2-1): KAGVTQTPRYLIKTRGQQVTLSCSPISGHRSVSWYQQTPGQGLQFLFEYFSETQRNKGNFPGRFSGRQFSNSRSEMNVSTLELGDSALYLCASNHGRTLGEQFFGPGTRLTVL.

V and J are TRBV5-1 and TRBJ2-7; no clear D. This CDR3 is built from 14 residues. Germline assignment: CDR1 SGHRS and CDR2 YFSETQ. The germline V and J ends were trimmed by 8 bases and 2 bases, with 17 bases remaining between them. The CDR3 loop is CASRRQTGAYEQYF. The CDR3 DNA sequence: TGCGCCAGTCGACGGCAAACTGGGGCCTACGAGCAGTACTTC.

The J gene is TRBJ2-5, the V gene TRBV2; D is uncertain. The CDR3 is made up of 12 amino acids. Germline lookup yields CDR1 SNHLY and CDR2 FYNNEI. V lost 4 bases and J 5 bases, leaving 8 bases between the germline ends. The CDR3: CASSVDGETQYF. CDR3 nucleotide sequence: TGTGCCAGCAGTGTAGATGGGGAGACCCAGTACTTC.

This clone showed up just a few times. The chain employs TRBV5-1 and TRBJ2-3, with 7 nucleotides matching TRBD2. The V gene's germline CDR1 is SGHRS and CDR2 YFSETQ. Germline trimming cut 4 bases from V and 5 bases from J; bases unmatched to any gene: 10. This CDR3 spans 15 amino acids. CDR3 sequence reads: CASSAFREAVDTQYF. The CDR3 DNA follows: TGCGCCAGCAGCGCCTTCCGGGAGGCGGTAGATACGCAGTATTTT.

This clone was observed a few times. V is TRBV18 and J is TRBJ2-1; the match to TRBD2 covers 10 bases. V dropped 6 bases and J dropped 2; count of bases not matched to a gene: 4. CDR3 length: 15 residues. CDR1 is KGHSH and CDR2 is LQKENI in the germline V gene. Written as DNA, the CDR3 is TGTGCCAGCTCCGCAGCGGGGGGGACCTACAATGAGCAGTTCTTC. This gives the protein CASSAAGGTYNEQFF.

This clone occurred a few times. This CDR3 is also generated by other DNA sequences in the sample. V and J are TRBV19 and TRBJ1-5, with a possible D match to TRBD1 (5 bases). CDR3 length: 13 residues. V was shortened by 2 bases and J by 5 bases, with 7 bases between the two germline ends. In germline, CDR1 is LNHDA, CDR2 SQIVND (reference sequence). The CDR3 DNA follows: TGTGCCAGTAGTATACAGGGCGATCAGCCCCAGCATTTT. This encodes CASSIQGDQPQHF. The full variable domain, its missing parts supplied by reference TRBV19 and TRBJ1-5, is DGGITQSPKYLFRKEGQNVTLSCEQNLNHDAMYWYRQDPGQGLRLIYYSQIVNDFQKGDIAEGYSVSREKKESFPLTVTSAQKNPTAFYLCASSIQGDQPQHFGDGTRLSIL.

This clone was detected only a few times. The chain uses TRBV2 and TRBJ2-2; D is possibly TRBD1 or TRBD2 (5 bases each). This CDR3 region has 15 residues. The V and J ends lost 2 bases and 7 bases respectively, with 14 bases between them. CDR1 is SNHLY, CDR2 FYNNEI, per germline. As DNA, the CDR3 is TGTGCCAGCAGTGAACGGGACCCGAAAGTCGGGGAGCTGTTTTTT. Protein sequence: CASSERDPKVGELFF.

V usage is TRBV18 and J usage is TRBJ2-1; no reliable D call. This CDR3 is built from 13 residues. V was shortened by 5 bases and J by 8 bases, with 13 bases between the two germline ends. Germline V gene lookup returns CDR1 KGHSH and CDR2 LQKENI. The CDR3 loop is CASSTLGWDEQFF. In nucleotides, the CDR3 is TGTGCCAGCTCAACTCTGGGGTGGGATGAGCAGTTCTTC.

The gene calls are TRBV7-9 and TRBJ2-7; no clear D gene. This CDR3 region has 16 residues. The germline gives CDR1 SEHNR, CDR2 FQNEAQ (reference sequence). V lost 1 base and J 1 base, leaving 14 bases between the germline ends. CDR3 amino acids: CASSLVPTAKSYEQYF. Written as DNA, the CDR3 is TGTGCCAGCAGCTTAGTGCCTACAGCAAAATCCTACGAGCAGTACTTC.

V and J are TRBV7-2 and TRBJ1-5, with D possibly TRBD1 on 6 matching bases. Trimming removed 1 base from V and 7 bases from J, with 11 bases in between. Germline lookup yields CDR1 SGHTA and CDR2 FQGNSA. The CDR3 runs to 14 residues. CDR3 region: CASSLDRVSQPQHF. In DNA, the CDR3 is TGTGCCAGCAGCTTAGACAGGGTATCGCAGCCCCAGCATTTT.

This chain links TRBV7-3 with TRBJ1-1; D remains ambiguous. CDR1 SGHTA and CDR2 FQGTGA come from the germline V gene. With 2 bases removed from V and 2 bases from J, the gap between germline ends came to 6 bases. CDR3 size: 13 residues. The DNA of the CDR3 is TGTGCCAGCAGCTTACAGGATAACACTGAAGCTTTCTTT. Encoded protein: CASSLQDNTEAFF.

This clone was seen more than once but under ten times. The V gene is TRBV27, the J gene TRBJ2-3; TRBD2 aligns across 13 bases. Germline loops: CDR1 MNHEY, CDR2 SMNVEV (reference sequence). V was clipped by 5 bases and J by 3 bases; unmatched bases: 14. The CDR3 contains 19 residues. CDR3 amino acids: CASSLGLAGVFRRTDTQYF. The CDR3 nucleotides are TGTGCCAGCAGTCTAGGACTAGCGGGAGTATTTCGTCGGACAGATACGCAGTATTTT.

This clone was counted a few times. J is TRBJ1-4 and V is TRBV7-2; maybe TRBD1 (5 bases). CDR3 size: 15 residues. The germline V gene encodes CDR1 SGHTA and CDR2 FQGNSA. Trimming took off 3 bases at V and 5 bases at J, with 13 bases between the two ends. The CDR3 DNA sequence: TGTGCCAGCAGCTTGGGGCTCAGCCCAAATGAAAAACTGTTTTTT. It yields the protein CASSLGLSPNEKLFF.

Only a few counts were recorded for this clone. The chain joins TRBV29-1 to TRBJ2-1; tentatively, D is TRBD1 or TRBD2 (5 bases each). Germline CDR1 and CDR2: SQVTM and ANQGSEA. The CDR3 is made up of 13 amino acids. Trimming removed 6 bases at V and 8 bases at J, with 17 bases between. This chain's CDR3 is CSVGTPPSDEQFF. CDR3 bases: TGCAGCGTAGGGACCCCCCCCTCGGATGAGCAGTTCTTC.

The CDR3 DNA reads as TGTGCCAGTAGTACCCCCACCCTGGGGAGTAACAATGAGCAGTTCTTC. Its translation is CASSTPTLGSNNEQFF. This sequence joins TRBV19 and TRBJ2-1, with D tentatively TRBD2 (5 bases). CDR1 is LNHDA and CDR2 is SQIVND in the germline V gene (reference sequence). V was shortened by 4 bases and J by 5 bases, with 18 bases between the two germline ends. This CDR3 region has 16 residues.

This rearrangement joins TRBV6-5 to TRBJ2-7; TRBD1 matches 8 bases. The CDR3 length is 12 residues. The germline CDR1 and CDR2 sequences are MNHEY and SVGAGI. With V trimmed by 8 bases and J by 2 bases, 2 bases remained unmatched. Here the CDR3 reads CASRQGTYEQYF. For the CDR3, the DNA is TGTGCCAGCCGACAGGGGACCTACGAGCAGTACTTC.

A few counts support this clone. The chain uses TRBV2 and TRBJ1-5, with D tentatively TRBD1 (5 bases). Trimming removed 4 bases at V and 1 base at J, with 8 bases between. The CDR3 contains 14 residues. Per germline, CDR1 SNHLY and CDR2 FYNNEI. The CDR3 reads CASSAGSSNQPQHF. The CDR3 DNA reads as TGTGCCAGCAGTGCAGGGTCAAGCAATCAGCCCCAGCATTTT.

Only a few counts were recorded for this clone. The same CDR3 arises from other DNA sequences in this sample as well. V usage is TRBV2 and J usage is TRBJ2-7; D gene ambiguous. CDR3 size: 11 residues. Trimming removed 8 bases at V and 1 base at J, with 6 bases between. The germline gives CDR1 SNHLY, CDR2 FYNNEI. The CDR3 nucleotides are TGTGCCAGCGGGCTTTCCTACGAGCAGTACTTC. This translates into CASGLSYEQYF.

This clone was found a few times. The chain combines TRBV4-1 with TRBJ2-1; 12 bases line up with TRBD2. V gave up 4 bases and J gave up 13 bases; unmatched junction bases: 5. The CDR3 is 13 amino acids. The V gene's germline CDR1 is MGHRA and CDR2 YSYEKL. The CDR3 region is CASSRTSGEQQFF. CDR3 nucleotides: TGCGCCAGCAGCCGGACTAGCGGGGAACAACAGTTCTTC.

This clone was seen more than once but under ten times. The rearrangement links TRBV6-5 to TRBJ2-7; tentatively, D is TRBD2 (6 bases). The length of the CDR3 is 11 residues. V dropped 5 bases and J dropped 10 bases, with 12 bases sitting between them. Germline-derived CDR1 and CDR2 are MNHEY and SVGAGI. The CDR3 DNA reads TGTGCCAGCAGTGAGGGACTTGATCAGTACTTC. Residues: CASSEGLDQYF.

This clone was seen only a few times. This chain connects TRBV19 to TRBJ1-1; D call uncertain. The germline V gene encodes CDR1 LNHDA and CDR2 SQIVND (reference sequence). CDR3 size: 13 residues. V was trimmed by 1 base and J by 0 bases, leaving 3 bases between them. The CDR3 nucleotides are TGTGCCAGTAGTATAGTAGTGAACACTGAAGCTTTCTTT. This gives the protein CASSIVVNTEAFF.

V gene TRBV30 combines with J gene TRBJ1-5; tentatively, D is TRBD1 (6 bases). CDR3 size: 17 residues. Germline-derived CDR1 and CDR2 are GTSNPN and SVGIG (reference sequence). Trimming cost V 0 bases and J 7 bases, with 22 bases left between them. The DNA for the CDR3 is TGTGCCTGGAGTGTACGGGGCAGGGGTGAACGAGCGCAGCCCCAGCATTTT. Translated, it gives CAWSVRGRGERAQPQHF.

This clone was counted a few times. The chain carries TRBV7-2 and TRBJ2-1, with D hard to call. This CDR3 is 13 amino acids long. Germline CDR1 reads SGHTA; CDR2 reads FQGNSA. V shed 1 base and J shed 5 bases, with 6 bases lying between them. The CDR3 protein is CASSLGRHNEQFF. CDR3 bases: TGTGCCAGCAGCTTAGGGAGACACAATGAGCAGTTCTTC. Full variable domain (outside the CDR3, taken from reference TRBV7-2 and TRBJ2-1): GAGVSQSPSNKVTEKGKDVELRCDPISGHTALYWYRQSLGQGLEFLIYFQGNSAPDKSGLPSDRFSAERTGGSVSTLTIQRTQQEDSAVYLCASSLGRHNEQFFGPGTRLTVL.

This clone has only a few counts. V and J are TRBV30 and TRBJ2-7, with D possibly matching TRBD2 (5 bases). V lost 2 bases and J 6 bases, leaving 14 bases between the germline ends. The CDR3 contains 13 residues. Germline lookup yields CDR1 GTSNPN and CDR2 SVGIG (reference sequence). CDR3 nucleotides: TGTGCCTGGAGTCTTTCGGGCGGGTTCGAGCAGTACTTC. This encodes CAWSLSGGFEQYF.

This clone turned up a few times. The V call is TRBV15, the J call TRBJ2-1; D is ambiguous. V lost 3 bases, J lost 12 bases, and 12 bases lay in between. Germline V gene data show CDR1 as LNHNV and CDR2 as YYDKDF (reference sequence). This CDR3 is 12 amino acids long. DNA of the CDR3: TGTGCCACCAGCAGTCCGACACCCCCGCAGTTCTTC. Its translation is CATSSPTPPQFF.

CDR3: CASSLALAGGPGNIQYF. CDR3 nucleotides: TGCGCCAGCAGCTTGGCACTAGCGGGAGGGCCAGGAAACATTCAGTACTTC. The chain combines TRBV5-1 with TRBJ2-4; 13 bases align to TRBD2. V gave up 0 bases and J gave up 6 bases; unmatched junction bases: 6. The germline V gene encodes CDR1 SGHRS and CDR2 YFSETQ. CDR3 length equals 17 residues.

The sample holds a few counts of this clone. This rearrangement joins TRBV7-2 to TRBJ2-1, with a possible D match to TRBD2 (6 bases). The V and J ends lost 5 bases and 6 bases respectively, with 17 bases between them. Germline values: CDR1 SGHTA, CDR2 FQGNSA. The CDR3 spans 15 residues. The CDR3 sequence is CASSLTSSGGNEQFF. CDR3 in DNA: TGTGCCAGCAGCCTCACCAGCTCCGGGGGCAATGAGCAGTTCTTC.

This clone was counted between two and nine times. The CDR3 loop is CASSTGEGANVLTF. As DNA, the CDR3 is TGCGCCAGCAGCACAGGGGAAGGGGCCAACGTCCTGACTTTC. The rearrangement joins TRBV10-1 to TRBJ2-6; 7 bases agree with TRBD1. The length of the CDR3 is 14 residues. Germline V gene lookup returns CDR1 WNHNN and CDR2 SYGVQD (reference sequence). With 6 bases clipped from V and 4 bases from J, the junction kept 3 bases outside the gene matches.